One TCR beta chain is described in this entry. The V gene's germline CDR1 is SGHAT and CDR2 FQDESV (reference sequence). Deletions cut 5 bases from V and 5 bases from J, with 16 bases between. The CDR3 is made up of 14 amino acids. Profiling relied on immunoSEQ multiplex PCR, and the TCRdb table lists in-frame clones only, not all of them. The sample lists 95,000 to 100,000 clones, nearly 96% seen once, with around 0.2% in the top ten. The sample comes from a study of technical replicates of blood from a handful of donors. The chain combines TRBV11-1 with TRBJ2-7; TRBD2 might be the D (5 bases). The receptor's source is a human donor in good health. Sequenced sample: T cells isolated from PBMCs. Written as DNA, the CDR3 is TGTGCCAGCAGCCTTGGTGGGAACGGGAACGAGCAGTACTTC. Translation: CASSLGGNGNEQYF.